The 13 T cell receptor beta chains in this list originate from one sample, sequenced in a study of a mutant IDH1 vaccine in newly diagnosed glioma. Only in-frame clones appear in the TCRdb table, and some are missing; sequencing was by immunoSEQ multiplex PCR. Of around 50,000 clones listed, approximately 64% are singletons. These receptors are not linked to any known antigen. This sample's time point: week 47, end of study. Doses comprised 300 ug of mutant IDH1 20-mer peptide each, plus topical imiquimod. The sequences come from peripheral blood mononuclear cells (PBMCs), collected from a glioma patient whose treatment included an IDH1 peptide vaccine. All receptors derive from a man between 35 and 55 years old with glioma. Some clones in this sample may be carry-over from other donors' samples.

This chain links TRBV11-2 with TRBJ2-1; 7 nucleotides match TRBD2. J gave up 3 bases and V 6 bases, and 11 bases lay outside the gene matches. This CDR3 has 16 amino acids. The germline V gene has CDR1 SGHAT and CDR2 FQNNGV. CDR3 residues: CASSRLRAGDYNEQFF. The CDR3 region has the DNA TGTGCCAGCAGTCGACTACGGGCGGGGGACTACAATGAGCAGTTCTTC.

This clone was seen a few times. This chain links TRBV6-5 with TRBJ1-2; D is possibly TRBD1 (6 bases). The V end was cut by 6 bases, the J end by 4 bases, with 15 bases between. The CDR3 is 14 residues long. Per germline, CDR1 MNHEY and CDR2 SVGAGI. Written as DNA, the CDR3 is TGTGCCAGCAGCCCGGGCTCGACAGGCTATGGCTACACCTTC. Protein: CASSPGSTGYGYTF.

The chain combines TRBV6-5 with TRBJ2-3, with D unclear. Germline V CDR1 and CDR2: MNHEY, SVGAGI. V was cut by 8 bases and J by 1 base, with 10 bases left in between. CDR3 length: 13 amino acids. The CDR3 DNA follows: TGTGCCAGCGTAGGACCGGGCACAGATACGCAGTATTTT. It yields the protein CASVGPGTDTQYF.

The rearrangement links TRBV6-1 to TRBJ2-4; TRBD2 matches 9 bases. The V and J ends lost 2 bases and 8 bases, in that order; junction bases with no gene match: 1. Germline V gives CDR1 MNHNS, CDR2 SASEGT. The CDR3 runs 13 residues. This CDR3 is CASSEQRGDIQYF. The CDR3 region has the DNA TGTGCCAGCAGTGAACAGCGGGGGGACATTCAGTACTTC.

The chain's CDR3 is CASRGAGANVLTF. The CDR3 nucleotides read TGTGCCAGCAGGGGGGCCGGGGCCAACGTCCTGACTTTC. This chain connects TRBV7-9 to TRBJ2-6; D is perhaps TRBD1 (6 bases). Germline CDR1 reads SEHNR; CDR2 reads FQNEAQ (reference sequence). The CDR3 loop spans 13 amino acids. The V end lost 6 bases, the J end lost 4 bases, and 7 bases lay between the germline ends.

A note on this clone: The germline gene is not matched at one end of the junction; a read error may be the cause. The chain has TRBV2 and TRBJ2-7; no clear D. CDR3 size: 10 residues. Germline CDR1 and CDR2: SNHLY and FYNNEI. In DNA, the CDR3 is TGTGCCAGCCGTGATGTAGAGCAGTACTTC. As protein: CASRDVEQYF.

This chain joins TRBV7-9 and TRBJ2-3, with D perhaps TRBD1 (5 bases). The CDR3 contains 15 residues. V was cut by 5 bases and J by 6 bases, with 18 bases left in between. Germline V gives CDR1 SEHNR, CDR2 FQNEAQ (reference sequence). CDR3 sequence: CASSPRDSIGDTQYF. In DNA, the CDR3 is TGTGCCAGCAGCCCCCGAGACAGTATTGGCGATACGCAGTATTTT.

The chain employs TRBV5-1 and TRBJ2-1; D gene unclear. V lost 1 base, J lost 5 bases, and 13 bases lay in between. CDR1 and CDR2 (germline): SGHRS, YFSETQ. CDR3 length equals 15 residues. The CDR3 reads CASSLMSPANNEQFF. CDR3 DNA sequence: TGCGCCAGCAGCTTGATGTCCCCGGCCAACAATGAGCAGTTCTTC.

The chain uses TRBV18 and TRBJ1-2, with 7 bases that match TRBD1. The germline V gene has CDR1 KGHSH and CDR2 LQKENI. With 3 bases clipped from V and 5 bases from J, the junction kept 9 bases outside the gene matches. The CDR3 is 15 amino acids. CDR3 protein: CASSPQGGDGYGYTF. The DNA for the CDR3 is TGTGCCAGCTCACCCCAAGGGGGCGACGGGTATGGCTACACCTTC. The full variable domain, completed using reference TRBV18 and TRBJ1-2, is NAGVMQNPRHLVRRRGQEARLRCSPMKGHSHVYWYRQLPEEGLKFMVYLQKENIIDESGMPKERFSAEFPKEGPSILRIQQVVRGDSAAYFCASSPQGGDGYGYTFGSGTRLTVV.

This clone was recorded a few times. The chain recombines TRBV6-5 with TRBJ2-5, with 7 bases that match TRBD2. With 4 bases clipped from V and 5 bases from J, the junction kept 4 bases outside the gene matches. Germline V lookup: CDR1 MNHEY, CDR2 SVGAGI. The CDR3 covers 13 residues. The CDR3, as DNA: TGTGCCAGCAGTTCGACTAGCACGGAGACCCAGTACTTC. It encodes CASSSTSTETQYF.

There are a few counts of this clone. The genes are TRBV5-6 and TRBJ1-2; D unresolved. Per germline, CDR1 SGHDT and CDR2 YYEEEE. This CDR3 has 11 amino acids. Deletions cut 2 bases from V and 12 bases from J, with 11 bases between. The CDR3 DNA sequence: TGTGCCAGCAGCTTATACGGGGAGGACACCTTC. Encoded protein: CASSLYGEDTF.

This clone was found a few times. This rearrangement joins TRBV29-1 to TRBJ2-1; D uncertain. The CDR3 is 16 residues long. The V end lost 1 base, the J end lost 3 bases, and 16 bases lay between the germline ends. CDR1 SQVTM and CDR2 ANQGSEA come from the germline V gene. CDR3 DNA sequence: TGCAGCGTTGAAGGGGCGAGGACCTCAAACTACAATGAGCAGTTCTTC. Residues: CSVEGARTSNYNEQFF.

This clone appeared once. The gene calls are TRBV7-9 and TRBJ2-5, with D perhaps TRBD2 (5 bases). CDR3 length: 15 amino acids. Trimming took 3 bases from V and 5 from J, leaving 16 bases between them. CDR1 is SEHNR and CDR2 is FQNEAQ in the germline V gene (reference sequence). The CDR3 region is CASSFYFATGETQYF. CDR3 nucleotide sequence: TGTGCCAGCAGCTTTTACTTCGCAACGGGGGAGACCCAGTACTTC. The whole variable domain, filled in from reference TRBV7-9 and TRBJ2-5, reads DTGVSQNPRHKITKRGQNVTFRCDPISEHNRLYWYRQTLGQGPEFLTYFQNEAQLEKSRLLSDRFSAERPKGSFSTLEIQRTEQGDSAMYLCASSFYFATGETQYFGPGTRLLVL.